This TCR beta chain emerged from a study of CD8 T cells in ankylosing spondylitis. Overall study findings and caveats: Matched synovial fluid from ankylosing spondylitis patients was reported to be enriched for disease-linked clones.

It was by quantitative 5'-RACE with molecular barcodes that TCR beta libraries were made. TCRdb passed the 5' RACE reads through MiXCR, listing each CDR3 protein once. The sample has approximately 220,000 distinct CDR3 sequences, 20% to 30% seen once. This clonotype has a handful of counts. Its antigen is unknown. Sequencing input: blood, either unsorted or a sorted T cell fraction (not recorded which). This TCR came from a male donor with ankylosing spondylitis or in good health (not recorded which).

CDR3 residues: CASSKPDGRGDEQYF. CDR3 DNA: TGTGCCAGCAGCAAACCGGACGGAAGGGGGGACGAGCAGTACTTC. This chain uses TRBV21-1 with TRBJ2-7; the D call of TRBD1 is as the table states it, not checked on the DNA. TRBV21-1 is a pseudogene locus. This CDR3 region has 15 residues.